The text below deals with one T cell receptor (beta chain). The sample originates from a study of patients and donors after allogeneic stem cell transplantation. Each CDR3 protein is one row after TCRdb ran MiXCR on the RT-PCR reads. The data contain about 160,000 distinct CDR3 sequences, approximately 37% of them singletons. Germline-derived CDR1 and CDR2 are GTSNPN and SVGIG (reference sequence). V lost 8 bases to trimming and J lost 0 bases, with 14 bases between them. This CDR3 comprises 14 residues. The sample comprised blood, either unsorted or a sorted T cell fraction (not recorded which). The sequence came from a human donor who was either an allogeneic HSCT recipient or a stem cell or donor lymphocyte infusion donor (not recorded which). It is not recorded whose cells these are; they may come from a transplant donor. The V gene is TRBV30, the J gene TRBJ1-3; D is unresolved. In DNA form, the CDR3 reads TGTGCCGGAGACGAGCCCTCCTCTGGAAACACCATATATTTT. Translated, it gives CAGDEPSSGNTIYF.